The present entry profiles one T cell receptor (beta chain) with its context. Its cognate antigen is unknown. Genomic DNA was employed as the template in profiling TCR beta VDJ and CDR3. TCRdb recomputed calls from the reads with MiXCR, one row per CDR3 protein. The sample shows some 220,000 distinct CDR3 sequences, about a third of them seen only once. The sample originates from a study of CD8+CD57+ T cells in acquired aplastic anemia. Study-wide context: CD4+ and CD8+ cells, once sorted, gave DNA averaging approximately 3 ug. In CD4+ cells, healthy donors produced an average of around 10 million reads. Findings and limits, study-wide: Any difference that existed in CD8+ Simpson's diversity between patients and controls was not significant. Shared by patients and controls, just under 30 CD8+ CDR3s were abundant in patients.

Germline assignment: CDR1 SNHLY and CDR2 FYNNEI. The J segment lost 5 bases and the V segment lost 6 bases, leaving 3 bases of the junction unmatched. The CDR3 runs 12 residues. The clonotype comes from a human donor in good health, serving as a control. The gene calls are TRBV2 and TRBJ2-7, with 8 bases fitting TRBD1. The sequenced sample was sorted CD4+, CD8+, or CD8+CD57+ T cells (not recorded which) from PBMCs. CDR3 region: CASSGQGHEQYF. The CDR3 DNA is TGTGCCAGCAGCGGACAGGGCCACGAGCAGTACTTC. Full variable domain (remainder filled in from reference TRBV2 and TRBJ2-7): EPEVTQTPSHQVTQMGQEVILRCVPISNHLYFYWYRQILGQKVEFLVSFYNNEISEKSEIFDDQFSVERPDGSNFTLKIRSTKLEDSAMYFCASSGQGHEQYFGPGTRLTVT.